This T cell receptor beta chain was captured in a study of T cell clonality in common variable immunodeficiency. Points from the study as a whole: Reportedly, TCR beta sequences from common variable immunodeficiency showed fewer deletions and N-nucleotide insertions. CVID subjects shared fewer TCRbeta clones than healthy controls did.

CDR1 SGHTA and CDR2 FQGNSA come from the germline V gene. The V gene lost 2 bases and the J gene lost 6 bases, with 10 bases spanning the gap. The CDR3 is 13 amino acids. Diagnosis required reduced IgG, IgA and/or IgM with specific antibody deficiency. Sequencing input was equivalent genomic DNA from CVID and controls. Measured with immunoSEQ multiplex PCR; TCRdb has only the in-frame clones, and not every one. This sample carries fewer than 40,000 clones and no singletons, and less than 7% goes to the top ten. As concerns this clone: What it recognizes is unknown. The missing CDR3 end, 3 residues past where the read stops, is filled in from the germline J gene.

Sequencing was carried out using peripheral blood mononuclear cells. The clonotype originates from a human donor with common variable immunodeficiency. The chain is built from TRBV7-2 and TRBJ2-5; TRBD1 might be the D (5 bases). The part of the CDR3 DNA that was read is TGTGCCAGCAGCTTAATGACAGATAAGACC. It specifies CASSLMTDKT. The whole CDR3 sequence is CASSLMTDKTQYF.